Below, 19 T cell receptor beta chains from the same sample are listed, as sequenced in a study of blood T cell repertoires in COVID-19. Using immunoSEQ multiplex PCR, the repertoire was profiled, and TCRdb retains in-frame clones only, with some absent. The profile covers 200,000 to 300,000 clones, with approximately 80% appearing a single time and roughly a tenth taken by the ten largest. The sequenced material came from peripheral blood. The source of these receptors is a woman older than 75 with acute or convalescent COVID-19.

The chain uses TRBV6-5 and TRBJ1-2; D ambiguous. Germline CDR1 and CDR2: MNHEY and SVGAGI. The CDR3 length is 12 residues. Trimming removed 6 bases from V and 4 bases from J, with 9 bases in between. CDR3 in DNA: TGTGCCAGCAGAGGAGAGTCCTATGGCTACACCTTC. Protein product: CASRGESYGYTF.

This chain connects TRBV9 to TRBJ2-2, with D unclear. The CDR3 extends over 15 amino acids. V lost 4 bases and J lost 1, with 11 bases in between. Germline loops: CDR1 SGDLS, CDR2 YYNGEE. CDR3 DNA sequence: TGTGCCAGCAGCCTCCAGAGCGAGAACACCGGGGAGCTGTTTTTT. Translated: CASSLQSENTGELFF.

This chain uses TRBV2 with TRBJ1-4; D might be TRBD1 (6 bases). This CDR3 has 16 amino acids. The germline gives CDR1 SNHLY, CDR2 FYNNEI. V shed 8 bases and J shed 4 bases, with 20 bases lying between them. As DNA, the CDR3 is TGTGCCAGCGGGCGGGTGTCAAAGGGGGTTAATGAAAAACTGTTTTTT. Encoded protein: CASGRVSKGVNEKLFF.

The chain is built from TRBV28 and TRBJ2-4; no reliable D call. CDR1 is MDHEN, CDR2 SYDVKM, per germline. This CDR3 spans 14 amino acids. V was clipped by 5 bases and J by 0 bases, with 8 bases between them. CDR3 in DNA: TGTGCCAGCAGTGAGTCTGTAGCCAAAAACATTCAGTACTTC. Its protein product is CASSESVAKNIQYF.

This clone appeared a single time. The genes are TRBV27 and TRBJ1-2; perhaps TRBD1 as D (5 bases). The germline gives CDR1 MNHEY, CDR2 SMNVEV (reference sequence). The CDR3 loop spans 16 amino acids. V lost 2 bases, J lost 2 bases, and 15 bases lay in between. Here the CDR3 DNA reads TGTGCCAGCAGTTTAAATTGGGCAGGGTCCAACTATGGCTACACCTTC. It yields the protein CASSLNWAGSNYGYTF.

The chain combines TRBV4-1 with TRBJ2-4, with D perhaps TRBD2 (5 bases). V was trimmed by 1 base and J by 2 bases, leaving 15 bases between them. Per germline, CDR1 MGHRA and CDR2 YSYEKL. CDR3 length equals 17 residues. The CDR3 bases are TGCGCCAGCAGCCAAGGAGGGCCCGGAACCCCCAAAAACATTCAGTACTTC. This codes for CASSQGGPGTPKNIQYF.

This chain links TRBV2 with TRBJ2-5; perhaps TRBD2 as D (5 bases). Germline loops: CDR1 SNHLY, CDR2 FYNNEI. The CDR3 covers 15 residues. The V end was cut by 6 bases, the J end by 0 bases, with 14 bases between. CDR3 DNA sequence: TGTGCCAGCAGCCCTCAGGAGGATTACCAAGAGACCCAGTACTTC. This sequence encodes CASSPQEDYQETQYF.

This clone appeared many times. The rearrangement uses TRBV4-1 and TRBJ1-6; 8 positions agree with TRBD1. V dropped 0 bases and J dropped 0; count of bases not matched to a gene: 4. CDR1 and CDR2 from the germline V gene are MGHRA and YSYEKL. This CDR3 has 18 amino acids. The CDR3 nucleotides read TGCGCCAGCAGCCAAGAGGACAGGGCTAGCTCCTATAATTCACCCCTCCACTTT. This codes for CASSQEDRASSYNSPLHF.

This sequence joins TRBV28 and TRBJ2-3; weak D call: TRBD1 (5 bases). The CDR3 contains 16 residues. Trimming pared 6 bases from V and 2 bases from J, leaving 18 bases between. In germline, CDR1 is MDHEN, CDR2 SYDVKM. CDR3 coding DNA: TGTGCCAGCAGCTCCGTCAGGGTCCCCTTCACAGATACGCAGTATTTT. Its translation: CASSSVRVPFTDTQYF. Full variable domain (outside the CDR3, taken from reference TRBV28 and TRBJ2-3): DVKVTQSSRYLVKRTGEKVFLECVQDMDHENMFWYRQDPGLGLRLIYFSYDVKMKEKGDIPEGYSVSREKKERFSLILESASTNQTSMYLCASSSVRVPFTDTQYFGPGTRLTVL.

The rearrangement joins TRBV5-1 to TRBJ2-5; D unresolved. The CDR3 spans 13 residues. CDR1 and CDR2 (germline): SGHRS, YFSETQ. Trimming left V 2 bases short and J 1 base short, with 6 bases between. As DNA, the CDR3 is TGCGCCAGCAGCTTATCTTTCCAAGAGACCCAGTACTTC. Protein: CASSLSFQETQYF.

This clone was detected a few times. The chain couples TRBV27 to TRBJ2-7; the match to TRBD1 covers 9 bases. Trimming took 5 bases from V and 3 from J; bases not matched to a gene: 8. This CDR3 spans 15 amino acids. Germline V gives CDR1 MNHEY, CDR2 SMNVEV (reference sequence). CDR3 coding DNA: TGTGCCAGCAGTGCGCCGGGACAGGGACGCTACGAGCAGTACTTC. This encodes CASSAPGQGRYEQYF.

The rearrangement links TRBV3-1 (or the pseudogene TRBV3-2) to TRBJ2-1; 10 nucleotides line up with TRBD1. Germline CDR1 reads LGHDT; CDR2 reads YNNKEL (reference sequence). The ends lost 8 bases at V and 8 bases at J; junction bases unmatched: 6. The CDR3 consists of 13 residues. The CDR3 nucleotides are TGTGCCAGCGTGGACAGGGGGGAACATGAGCAGTTCTTC. This codes for CASVDRGEHEQFF.

The J gene is TRBJ2-3, the V gene TRBV24-1; 9 bases agree with TRBD2. V lost 3 bases and J lost 3; bases outside the gene matches: 3. Germline V gene data show CDR1 as KGHDR and CDR2 as SFDVKD. CDR3 length: 15 residues. In DNA form, the CDR3 reads TGTGCCACCAGTGATCCGGGACTAGCAACAGATACGCAGTATTTT. Its translation: CATSDPGLATDTQYF.

The chain employs TRBV18 and TRBJ1-4, with D hard to call. CDR3 length: 13 amino acids. From germline, CDR1 is KGHSH and CDR2 LQKENI. Deletions cut 5 bases from V and 9 bases from J, with 13 bases between. Written as DNA, the CDR3 is TGTGCCAGCTCAACTGATGGGCCGAAAAAACTGTTTTTT. This sequence encodes CASSTDGPKKLFF.

The CDR3 region is CASRLQGTDTQYF. CDR3 in DNA: TGTGCCAGCCGACTACAGGGAACAGATACGCAGTATTTT. The chain employs TRBV28 and TRBJ2-3, with D perhaps matching TRBD1 (6 bases). There are 13 residues in the CDR3. CDR1 and CDR2 from the germline V gene are MDHEN and SYDVKM. V was pared by 8 bases and J by 3 bases, with 12 bases between.

V and J are TRBV30 and TRBJ1-1; possible D gene TRBD1, 6 bases. The CDR3 is 16 residues long. Germline loops: CDR1 GTSNPN, CDR2 SVGIG (reference sequence). V was clipped by 1 base and J by 0 bases, with 15 bases between them. DNA of the CDR3: TGTGCCTGGAGTGGGAACAGGGTTATATTGAACACTGAAGCTTTCTTT. This encodes CAWSGNRVILNTEAFF.

The chain has TRBV28 and TRBJ1-1, with 7 bases matching TRBD1. This CDR3 has 14 residues. V shed 6 bases and J 7 bases; nucleotides not matched to a gene: 11. Germline V lookup: CDR1 MDHEN, CDR2 SYDVKM. The CDR3 DNA reads TGTGCCAGCAGAGCCCCCAGGGGGTTGGGTGAAGCTTTCTTT. This codes for CASRAPRGLGEAFF.

V is TRBV18 and J is TRBJ2-1; D perhaps matches TRBD1 (6 bases). CDR3 length equals 14 residues. From germline, CDR1 is KGHSH and CDR2 LQKENI. The V end was cut by 4 bases, the J end by 1 base, with 8 bases between. This CDR3 reads CASSLRGSYNEQFF. In DNA, the CDR3 is TGTGCCAGCTCACTCAGGGGTTCCTACAATGAGCAGTTCTTC.

The chain recombines TRBV28 with TRBJ2-5; 7 bases map to TRBD2. The CDR3 runs to 13 residues. CDR1 and CDR2 (germline): MDHEN, SYDVKM. J lost 5 bases, V lost 3 bases, and 3 bases had no gene match. DNA of the CDR3: TGTGCCAGCAGTTTCGGGGGGAGGGAGACCCAGTACTTC. Its translation is CASSFGGRETQYF.